In its sample, the clone carrying this TCR beta chain was seen a few times. What it binds is not known. These data originate in a study of blood T cells in healthy people across ages. Study-wide findings and caveats: It was the long-lived donors that had more naive CD4+ cells and higher diversity than aged donors. Older age went with lower TCR beta diversity per million T cells, in a roughly linear way. Unsorted PBMCs blocked a conclusive comparison of naive and antigen-experienced cells.

Using a J-beta primer mix together with a sample-barcoded 5' primer, a second PCR was run for roughly 7 to 12 cycles. TCRdb redid the calling of the 5' RACE reads with MiXCR, one entry per CDR3 protein. This table has hundreds of thousands of distinct CDR3 sequences, around 49% appearing once. The TCR was taken from a man aged 25 to 40 in good health. Sample: blood.

The CDR3 reads CASSPGYRGTDTQYF. The CDR3 DNA reads as TGTGCCAGCAGCCCCGGCTACAGGGGCACAGATACGCAGTATTTT. V is TRBV7-2 and J is TRBJ2-3, with a tentative D call TRBD1 (6 bases). Deletions cut 5 bases from V and 1 base from J, with 13 bases between. This CDR3 is built from 15 residues. Germline-derived CDR1 and CDR2 are SGHTA and FQGNSA.